The entry below gives a single T cell receptor (beta chain) sequence along with its context. This entry is derived from a study of blood T cell repertoires in COVID-19. Study as a whole: COVID-19 samples from acute and convalescent phases originated in the United States, Italy and Spain. The analysed material was cDNA or gDNA that came from T cells, B-cell-depleted T cells, or PBMCs.

Original processing notes: Amplified reference gene primers provided the basis for estimating nucleated cell counts. Assay used: immunoSEQ multiplex PCR; TCRdb lists only in-frame clones, some missing. V, J and clone size are taken as reported in that table, and D and trimming were inferred from the DNA itself. The sample includes some 150,000 clones, 75% to 90% seen only once; the top ten take around 3.3%. The germline CDR1 and CDR2 sequences are SGHVS and FNYEAQ. V lost 5 bases, J lost 5 bases, and 16 bases stayed unmatched. The CDR3 runs 17 residues. The chain combines TRBV7-6 with TRBJ2-5, with 8 bases that match TRBD2. The sequence came from a woman in her sixties with active COVID-19. Sequencing used peripheral blood. The CDR3 bases are TGTGCCAGCAGCCCGGGGGGGGTTAGCGGGACGTGGGAGACCCAGTACTTC. Translated: CASSPGGVSGTWETQYF.